The 8 T cell receptor beta chains listed next were all sequenced from one sample in a study of blood T cells in healthy people across ages. A J-beta primer mix and a sample-barcoded 5' primer were used in a second PCR of roughly 6 to 12 cycles. Via MiXCR, TCRdb re-called the 5' RACE reads, giving one row per CDR3 protein. The sample consists of hundreds of thousands of distinct CDR3 sequences, roughly a quarter of them appearing once. Separately, the same data were catalogued under a study of T cells of mothers and their children.

The material sequenced was blood. The source is a boy aged 2-15 years in good health.

The table lists this clonotype with a count of one. The V gene is TRBV5-1, the J gene TRBJ1-2; 10 nucleotides line up with TRBD1. There are 15 residues in the CDR3. Per the germline V gene, CDR1 is SGHRS and CDR2 is YFSETQ. V lost 2 bases to trimming and J lost 5 bases; unmatched junction nucleotides: 6. The CDR3 DNA reads as TGCGCCAGCAGCTTATCACCGGGACAGGGGTATGGCTACACCTTC. Protein sequence: CASSLSPGQGYGYTF.

This clonotype was detected a few times. The rearrangement links TRBV5-1 to TRBJ2-3, with D maybe TRBD2 (6 bases). V lost 0 bases and J lost 4, with 9 bases in between. This CDR3 has 14 residues. From germline, CDR1 is SGHRS and CDR2 YFSETQ. The CDR3 nucleotides are TGCGCCAGCAGCTTGGACGGGAGTGCAGATACGCAGTATTTT. Translating gives CASSLDGSADTQYF.

This clonotype turned up a few times. The chain has TRBV20-1 and TRBJ2-5; 8 bases agree with TRBD2. The germline CDR1 and CDR2 sequences are DFQATT and SNEGSKA (reference sequence). V dropped 0 bases and J dropped 5; count of bases not matched to a gene: 8. This CDR3 is built from 15 residues. The CDR3 here is CSARDAGGAFETQYF. DNA for the CDR3: TGCAGTGCTAGAGATGCCGGGGGGGCTTTTGAGACCCAGTACTTC.

This clonotype appeared once. The junction departs from germline at one end; a sequencing error may be responsible. The CDR3, as DNA: TGTGCCAGCAGCGAAGGGGGCTATCAGGACTATGGCTACACCTTC. Translation: CASSEGGYQDYGYTF. V is TRBV6-1 and J is TRBJ1-2; 7 bases agree with TRBD1. The CDR3 runs 15 residues. The germline gives CDR1 MNHNS, CDR2 SASEGT.

The V gene is TRBV7-9, the J gene TRBJ2-1; no firm D call. Germline CDR1 SEHNR, CDR2 FQNEAQ (reference sequence). V was shortened by 1 base and J by 5 bases, with 15 bases between the two germline ends. This CDR3 contains 16 residues. The CDR3: CASSLVGALLDNEQFF. The CDR3 nucleotides read TGTGCCAGCAGCTTAGTAGGCGCCCTGCTGGACAATGAGCAGTTCTTC.

V usage is TRBV7-9 and J usage is TRBJ2-3, with D hard to call. V gave up 1 base and J gave up 4 bases, with 6 bases separating them. The CDR3 extends over 13 amino acids. CDR1 is SEHNR, CDR2 FQNEAQ, per germline (reference sequence). CDR3 protein: CASSLEDADTQYF. In nucleotides, the CDR3 is TGTGCCAGCAGCTTAGAGGACGCAGATACGCAGTATTTT.

This sequence joins TRBV5-8 and TRBJ2-2; D may be TRBD1 (5 bases). CDR3 length: 16 residues. V was clipped by 0 bases and J by 3 bases, with 12 bases between them. In germline, CDR1 is SGHTS, CDR2 YDEGEE. The CDR3 bases are TGTGCCAGCAGCTTGGGGGGCAGAACCTACACCGGGGAGCTGTTTTTT. It translates to CASSLGGRTYTGELFF.

This clonotype has at least ten counts. The CDR3 nucleotides read TGCAGTGCTACGCGGACAGGGAGGGACTACGAGCAGTACTTC. This sequence encodes CSATRTGRDYEQYF. This chain links TRBV20-1 with TRBJ2-7; possibly TRBD1 for D (8 bases). The CDR3 totals 14 residues. Trimming left V 4 bases short and J 3 bases short, with 16 bases between. Germline V gene lookup returns CDR1 DFQATT and CDR2 SNEGSKA (reference sequence).